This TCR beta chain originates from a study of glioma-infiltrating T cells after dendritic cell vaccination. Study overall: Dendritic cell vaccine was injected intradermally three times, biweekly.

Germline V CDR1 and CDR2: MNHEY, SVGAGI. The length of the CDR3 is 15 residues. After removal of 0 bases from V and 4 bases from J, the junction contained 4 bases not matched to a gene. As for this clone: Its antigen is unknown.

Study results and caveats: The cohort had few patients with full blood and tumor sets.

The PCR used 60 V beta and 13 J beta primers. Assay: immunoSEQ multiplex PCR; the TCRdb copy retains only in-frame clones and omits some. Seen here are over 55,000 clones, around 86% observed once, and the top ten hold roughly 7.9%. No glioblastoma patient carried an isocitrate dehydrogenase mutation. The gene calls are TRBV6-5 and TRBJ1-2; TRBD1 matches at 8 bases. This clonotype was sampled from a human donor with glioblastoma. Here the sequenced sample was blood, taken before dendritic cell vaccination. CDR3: CASSYSEQGGYGYTF. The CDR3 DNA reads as TGTGCCAGCAGTTACTCGGAACAGGGGGGCTATGGCTACACCTTC.